The 32 T cell receptor beta chains below were found in one sample sequenced in a study of blood T cells in healthy people across ages (dated by TCRdb to the mid-2010s). Library construction relied on 5' RACE. Sequencing relied on an Illumina HiSeq 2500. A second roughly 7 to 11 cycle PCR used a sample-barcoded 5' primer and a J-beta primer mix. TCRdb redid the processing of the public reads, applying fastp at Q25 and MiXCR, and retained in-frame beta chains. A single entry per CDR3 protein holds the most common genes and DNA from its merged rows. This sample lists some 1.6 million distinct CDR3 sequences; roughly 32% were detected once. The top ten clonotypes cover around 11% of the sample. What was sequenced was blood. The receptor source for this set is a woman aged 30 to 39 in good health.

The rearrangement uses TRBV9 and TRBJ2-3; D is perhaps TRBD1 (6 bases). Between the trimmed V and J ends, which lost 0 bases and 2 bases, there was a span of 10 bases. The CDR3 has 15 amino acids. Germline CDR1 SGDLS, CDR2 YYNGEE. Written as DNA, the CDR3 is TGTGCCAGCAGCGTAGGGAGGACAGACACAGATACGCAGTATTTT. It encodes CASSVGRTDTDTQYF.

There are a few counts of this clonotype. The chain is built from TRBV5-5 and TRBJ2-7; tentatively, D is TRBD1 (6 bases). The CDR3 has 15 amino acids. Germline V gene lookup returns CDR1 SGHKS and CDR2 YYEKEE (reference sequence). The V and J ends lost 3 bases and 5 bases respectively, with 18 bases between them. CDR3 DNA sequence: TGTGCCAGCAGCTCCTGGGACACTTGGTCCAACGAGCAGTACTTC. Translated: CASSSWDTWSNEQYF.

The genes are TRBV4-1 and TRBJ1-6, with D possibly being TRBD1 (5 bases). The CDR3 is 17 residues long. The V end lost 1 base, the J end lost 9 bases, and 19 bases lay between the germline ends. CDR1 and CDR2 from the germline V gene are MGHRA and YSYEKL. CDR3 residues: CASSQVGVRGPLSPLHF. In nucleotides, the CDR3 is TGCGCCAGCAGCCAAGTAGGGGTGCGGGGACCTCTTTCACCCCTCCACTTT.

The chain links TRBV5-6 to TRBJ1-2; D might be TRBD1 (6 bases). The CDR3 has 15 residues. In germline, CDR1 is SGHDT, CDR2 YYEEEE. Deletions cut 3 bases from V and 7 bases from J, with 19 bases between. CDR3 sequence (DNA): TGTGCCAGCAGCTGGGTATCACAGGGTTCTTCTGGCTACACCTTC. Protein: CASSWVSQGSSGYTF.

This clonotype was observed a few times. The CDR3: CSALTGTSGRAYEQYF. The CDR3 nucleotides are TGCAGTGCTTTGACCGGGACTAGCGGGAGGGCCTACGAGCAGTACTTC. This chain uses TRBV20-1 with TRBJ2-7; 16 nucleotides align to TRBD2. The CDR3 is made up of 16 amino acids. Trimming removed 5 bases from V and 2 bases from J; junction bases left unmatched: 6. Germline V gene lookup returns CDR1 DFQATT and CDR2 SNEGSKA (reference sequence).

V is TRBV20-1 and J is TRBJ2-3; TRBD2 matches at 9 bases. This CDR3 is built from 15 residues. Germline-derived CDR1 and CDR2 are DFQATT and SNEGSKA (reference sequence). V shed 3 bases, J shed 5 bases, and the junction held 9 bases outside the gene matches. The CDR3 protein is CSARMAGGVKDTQYF. Here the CDR3 DNA reads TGCAGTGCTAGGATGGCGGGGGGGGTCAAAGATACGCAGTATTTT.

This clonotype was recorded a few times. This rearrangement joins TRBV20-1 to TRBJ2-7; TRBD2 matches at 9 bases. The J segment lost 4 bases and the V segment lost 3 bases, leaving 7 bases of the junction unmatched. The germline V gene encodes CDR1 DFQATT and CDR2 SNEGSKA (reference sequence). This CDR3 has 14 amino acids. The DNA of the CDR3 is TGCAGTGCTAGTTTAGCGGGAGATGGATACGAGCAGTACTTC. Amino acid sequence: CSASLAGDGYEQYF.

The chain recombines TRBV7-9 with TRBJ2-1, with 8 positions matching TRBD2. Germline lookup yields CDR1 SEHNR and CDR2 FQNEAQ (reference sequence). This CDR3 is built from 16 residues. Trimming cost V 3 bases and J 3 bases; bases outside gene matches: 7. CDR3 DNA: TGTGCCAGCAGCTTCCGCCGAGCGGGGGACTACAATGAGCAGTTCTTC. It is translated as CASSFRRAGDYNEQFF.

This clonotype has only a few counts. The chain couples TRBV7-2 to TRBJ2-1, with 11 bases matching TRBD2. The CDR3 has 14 amino acids. The germline CDR1 and CDR2 sequences are SGHTA and FQGNSA. V dropped 4 bases and J dropped 7; count of bases not matched to a gene: 3. CDR3 sequence (DNA): TGTGCCAGCAGCTGGGGGACTAGCGGAAATGAGCAGTTCTTC. It encodes CASSWGTSGNEQFF.

The CDR3 spells CASSSSRGYTLSEQYF. In DNA form, the CDR3 reads TGTGCCAGCAGCTCAAGCCGAGGCTACACCTTGAGCGAGCAGTACTTC. The rearrangement uses TRBV3-1 and TRBJ2-5; D not resolved. The J call may be in error: the DNA end matches TRBJ2-7 better. Germline V CDR1 and CDR2: LGHDT, YNNKEL (reference sequence). The CDR3 totals 16 residues.

V usage is TRBV21-1 and J usage is TRBJ1-5; TRBD1, as called in the table, went unchecked against the DNA. TRBV21-1 is a pseudogene. The CDR3 sequence is 20 residues long. The CDR3 DNA reads as TGTGCCAGCAGCAAAGAGGCCTCGGTCAGAACAGGGCACCCCAACCAGCCCCAGCATTTT. Its translation is CASSKEASVRTGHPNQPQHF.

This clonotype has at least ten counts. This chain links TRBV29-1 with TRBJ1-2; no firm D call. The V gene's germline CDR1 is SQVTM and CDR2 ANQGSEA. The CDR3 spans 10 residues. V lost 5 bases and J lost 7, with 8 bases in between. CDR3 loop: CSVFRAGYTF. The DNA of the CDR3 is TGCAGCGTTTTCCGGGCTGGCTACACCTTC.

This clonotype was found a few times. The chain couples TRBV13 to TRBJ2-1, with a possible D match to TRBD2 (5 bases). The J call may be incorrect, as the DNA end agrees better with TRBJ2-7. CDR3 size: 15 residues. CDR1 and CDR2 (germline): PRHDT, FYEKMQ (reference sequence). The CDR3: CASSLDSEHYNEQYF. The CDR3 bases are TGTGCCAGCAGCTTAGATAGCGAGCACTACAATGAGCAGTACTTC.

This clonotype has a handful of counts. V is TRBV20-1 and J is TRBJ2-3; TRBD2 matches at 7 bases. Germline V gene data show CDR1 as DFQATT and CDR2 as SNEGSKA (reference sequence). The CDR3 consists of 13 residues. Unmatched junction bases numbered 5, after V lost 7 bases and J lost 1 base. The CDR3 here is CSVTSTGTDTQYF. The CDR3 bases are TGCAGTGTGACTAGCACCGGCACAGATACGCAGTATTTT.

In this sample, this clonotype turned up a few times. This chain connects TRBV5-1 to TRBJ2-6; possibly TRBD1 for D (6 bases). The V gene's germline CDR1 is SGHRS and CDR2 YFSETQ. The CDR3 totals 17 residues. The ends were cut back, 4 bases at V and 2 bases at J, with 16 bases in the middle. The CDR3 here is CASSQGTSRPGANVLTF. The CDR3 DNA reads TGCGCCAGCAGCCAAGGGACATCTAGACCTGGGGCCAACGTCCTGACTTTC.

The V and J genes are TRBV5-5 and TRBJ2-3; 16 bases are shared with TRBD2. CDR3 length: 18 residues. The junction had 9 bases not matched to a gene; V was cut back by 3 bases and J by 5 bases. From germline, CDR1 is SGHKS and CDR2 YYEKEE (reference sequence). The CDR3 DNA reads TGTGCCAGCAGCTGGGGGGGACTAGCGGGGGGGCCCAGAGATACGCAGTATTTT. Encoded protein: CASSWGGLAGGPRDTQYF.

The J gene is TRBJ1-1, the V gene TRBV12-3 or TRBV12-4; D is uncertain. V lost 6 bases to trimming and J lost 4 bases, with 9 bases between them. This CDR3 contains 12 residues. CDR3 sequence reads: CASRPGPTEAFF. The CDR3 nucleotides are TGTGCCAGCAGACCAGGTCCCACTGAAGCTTTCTTT.

This chain links TRBV5-4 with TRBJ2-1; 7 bases agree with TRBD1. With 4 bases clipped from V and 1 base from J, the junction kept 5 bases outside the gene matches. There are 15 residues in the CDR3. CDR1 and CDR2 (germline): SGHNT, YYREEE (reference sequence). The CDR3 DNA sequence: TGTGCCAGCAGCAGGGACAGACGGTCCTACAATGAGCAGTTCTTC. Translation gives CASSRDRRSYNEQFF.

The rearrangement joins TRBV20-1 to TRBJ2-3; 10 bases fit TRBD1. V gave up 1 base and J gave up 5 bases; unmatched junction bases: 3. The CDR3 runs 14 residues. Germline-derived CDR1 and CDR2 are DFQATT and SNEGSKA (reference sequence). This CDR3 is CSARGQGAGDTQYF. CDR3 bases: TGCAGTGCTAGAGGACAGGGGGCTGGAGATACGCAGTATTTT.

The V gene is TRBV5-6, the J gene TRBJ2-1; D is perhaps TRBD2 (6 bases). Trimming cost V 3 bases and J 2 bases, with 18 bases left between them. Germline loops: CDR1 SGHDT, CDR2 YYEEEE. The CDR3 contains 17 residues. This CDR3 is CASSSATRRGPYNEQFF. CDR3 coding DNA: TGTGCCAGCAGCTCCGCTACCCGGCGGGGACCCTACAATGAGCAGTTCTTC.

Concerning this clonotype itself: One end of the junction varies from germline; a read error may be responsible. The V call is TRBV14, the J call TRBJ2-1; 7 bases are a match to TRBD2. CDR3 length: 17 residues. Germline V lookup: CDR1 SGHDN, CDR2 FVKESK. The CDR3 DNA is TGTGCCAGCAGCCAAGGGCGGGAGTACGCCCCCTACAGTGAGCAGTTCTTC. Translated, it gives CASSQGREYAPYSEQFF.

This chain connects TRBV6-4 to TRBJ2-5; TRBD2 matches 9 bases. The J segment lost 0 bases and the V segment lost 0 bases, leaving 2 bases of the junction unmatched. This CDR3 spans 16 amino acids. From germline, CDR1 is MRHNA and CDR2 SNTAGT. The CDR3 sequence is CASSDSVAGDQETQYF. CDR3 coding DNA: TGTGCCAGCAGTGACTCGGTAGCGGGGGACCAAGAGACCCAGTACTTC.

Worth noting for this clonotype: Given a much more abundant clone one base away, this may be a read error. This chain links TRBV29-1 with TRBJ2-1; D possibly corresponds to TRBD1 (6 bases). V was pared by 7 bases and J by 5 bases, with 21 bases between. This CDR3 is built from 15 residues. Germline CDR1 and CDR2: SQVTM and ANQGSEA. CDR3 sequence: CSAIRTGYSHNEQFF. Written as DNA, the CDR3 is TGCAGCGCAATCAGAACAGGGTATTCGCACAATGAGCAGTTCTTC.

The chain joins TRBV14 to TRBJ2-2, with D perhaps TRBD1 (6 bases). CDR3 length equals 16 residues. Germline V gene lookup returns CDR1 SGHDN and CDR2 FVKESK. Trimming stripped 1 base from V and 4 bases from J, with 13 bases between. CDR3 sequence: CASSQGMGASTGELFF. Here the CDR3 DNA reads TGTGCCAGCAGCCAAGGGATGGGGGCGTCCACCGGGGAGCTGTTTTTT. Complete variable domain (other parts from reference TRBV14 and TRBJ2-2): EAGVTQFPSHSVIEKGQTVTLRCDPISGHDNLYWYRRVMGKEIKFLLHFVKESKQDESGMPNNRFLAERTGGTYSTLKVQPAELEDSGVYFCASSQGMGASTGELFFGEGSRLTVL.

The J gene is TRBJ2-7, the V gene TRBV28; tentatively, D is TRBD2 (6 bases). The CDR3 is made up of 18 amino acids. Germline CDR1 reads MDHEN; CDR2 reads SYDVKM. V gave up 5 bases and J gave up 2 bases, with 25 bases separating them. The CDR3 region is CASSPGLFSFAGTYEQYF. The CDR3 DNA reads as TGTGCCAGCAGTCCGGGACTCTTTTCCTTCGCGGGTACCTACGAGCAGTACTTC.

Only a few counts were recorded for this clonotype. The rearrangement uses TRBV21-1 and TRBJ1-5. TRBV21-1 is termed a pseudogene. The CDR3 is 14 residues long. CDR3 DNA sequence: TGTGCCAGCAGCCTTGGAGTAATCAGTCAGCCCCAGCATTTT. Translation gives CASSLGVISQPQHF.

J is TRBJ2-1 and V is TRBV9; no clear D. Germline V gene lookup returns CDR1 SGDLS and CDR2 YYNGEE. Trimming left V 0 bases short and J 10 bases short, with 5 bases between. CDR3 size: 11 residues. The CDR3 here is CASSVGPEQFF. The CDR3 coding sequence is TGTGCCAGCAGCGTAGGCCCCGAGCAGTTCTTC.

This clonotype has only a few counts. This sequence joins TRBV7-7 and TRBJ2-1, with TRBD2 matching over 8 bases. V dropped 3 bases and J dropped 9; count of bases not matched to a gene: 7. The CDR3 runs 14 residues. Germline assignment: CDR1 SSHAT and CDR2 FNYEAQ (reference sequence). CDR3 DNA sequence: TGTGCCAGCAGCTTCGGGACTAGTCTTGGTGAGCAGTTCTTC. This gives the protein CASSFGTSLGEQFF.

This clonotype was counted ten times or more. This rearrangement joins TRBV20-1 to TRBJ1-1; no clear D. The CDR3 is 11 residues long. The V gene's germline CDR1 is DFQATT and CDR2 SNEGSKA (reference sequence). The CDR3 sequence is CSARLNTEAFF. For the CDR3, the DNA is TGCAGCGCCAGACTGAACACTGAAGCTTTCTTT.

The chain uses TRBV3-1 and TRBJ2-7; D not certain. CDR1 is LGHDT, CDR2 YNNKEL, per germline (reference sequence). CDR3 size: 12 residues. Trimming took off 4 bases at V and 4 bases at J, with 8 bases between the two ends. The CDR3 sequence: CASSRAAYEQYF. The CDR3 bases are TGTGCCAGCAGCCGGGCGGCTTACGAGCAGTACTTC.

J is TRBJ2-3 and V is TRBV2; possible D gene TRBD2, 5 bases. CDR3 length: 17 residues. Trimming left V 5 bases short and J 4 bases short, with 22 bases between. Per the germline V gene, CDR1 is SNHLY and CDR2 is FYNNEI. DNA of the CDR3: TGTGCCAGCAGTCAATCTCCTAGCTACCTTATGGCAGATACGCAGTATTTT. Encoded protein: CASSQSPSYLMADTQYF.

This clonotype has only a few counts. The gene calls are TRBV3-1 and TRBJ2-3, with a tentative D call TRBD2 (7 bases). In germline, CDR1 is LGHDT, CDR2 YNNKEL (reference sequence). Trimming removed 2 bases at V and 2 bases at J, with 20 bases between. The CDR3 is 18 amino acids. This CDR3 is CASSQSAGGRSTTDTQYF. In nucleotides, the CDR3 is TGTGCCAGCAGCCAATCCGCCGGGGGGCGGAGTACCACAGATACGCAGTATTTT.